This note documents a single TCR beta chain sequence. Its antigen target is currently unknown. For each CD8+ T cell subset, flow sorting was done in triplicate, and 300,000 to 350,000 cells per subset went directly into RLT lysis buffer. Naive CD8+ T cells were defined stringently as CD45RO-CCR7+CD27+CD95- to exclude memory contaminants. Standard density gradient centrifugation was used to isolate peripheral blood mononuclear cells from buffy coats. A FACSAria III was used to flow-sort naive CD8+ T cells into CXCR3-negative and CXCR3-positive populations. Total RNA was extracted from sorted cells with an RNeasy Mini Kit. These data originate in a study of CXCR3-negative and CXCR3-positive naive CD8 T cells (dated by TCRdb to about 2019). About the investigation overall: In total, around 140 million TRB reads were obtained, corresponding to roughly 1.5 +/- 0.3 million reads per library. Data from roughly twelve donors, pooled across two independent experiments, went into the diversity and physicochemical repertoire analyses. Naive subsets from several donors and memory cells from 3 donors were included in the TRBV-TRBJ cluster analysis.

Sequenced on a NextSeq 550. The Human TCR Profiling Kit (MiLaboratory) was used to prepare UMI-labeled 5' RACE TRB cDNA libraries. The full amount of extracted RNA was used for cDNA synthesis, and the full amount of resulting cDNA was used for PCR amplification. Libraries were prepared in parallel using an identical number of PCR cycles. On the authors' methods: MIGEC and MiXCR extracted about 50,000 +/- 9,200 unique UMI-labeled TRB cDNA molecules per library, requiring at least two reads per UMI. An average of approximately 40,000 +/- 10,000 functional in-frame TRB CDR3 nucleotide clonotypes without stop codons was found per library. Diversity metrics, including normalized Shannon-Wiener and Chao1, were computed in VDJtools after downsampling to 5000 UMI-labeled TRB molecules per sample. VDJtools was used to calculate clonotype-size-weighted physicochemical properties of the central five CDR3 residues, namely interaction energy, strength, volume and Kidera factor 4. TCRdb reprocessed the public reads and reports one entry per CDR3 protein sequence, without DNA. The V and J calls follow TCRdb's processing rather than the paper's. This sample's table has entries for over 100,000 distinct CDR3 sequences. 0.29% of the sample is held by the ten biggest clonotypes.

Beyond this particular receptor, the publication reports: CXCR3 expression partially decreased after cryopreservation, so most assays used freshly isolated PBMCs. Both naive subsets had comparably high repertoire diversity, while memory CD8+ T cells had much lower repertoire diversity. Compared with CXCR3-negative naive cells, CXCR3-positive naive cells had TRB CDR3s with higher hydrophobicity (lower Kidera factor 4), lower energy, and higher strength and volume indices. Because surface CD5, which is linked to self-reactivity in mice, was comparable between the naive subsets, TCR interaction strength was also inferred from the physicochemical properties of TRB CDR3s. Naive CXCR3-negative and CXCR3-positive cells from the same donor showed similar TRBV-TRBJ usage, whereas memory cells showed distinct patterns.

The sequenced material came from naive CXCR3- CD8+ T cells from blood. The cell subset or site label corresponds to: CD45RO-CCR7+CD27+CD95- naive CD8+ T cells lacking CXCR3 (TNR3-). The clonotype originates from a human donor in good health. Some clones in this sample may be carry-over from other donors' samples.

Here the CDR3 is given as CASSFVGTYNEQFF. The chain couples TRBV12-3 or TRBV12-4 to TRBJ2-1. The CDR3 measures 14 amino acids from cysteine to phenylalanine. The protein alone is recorded here.